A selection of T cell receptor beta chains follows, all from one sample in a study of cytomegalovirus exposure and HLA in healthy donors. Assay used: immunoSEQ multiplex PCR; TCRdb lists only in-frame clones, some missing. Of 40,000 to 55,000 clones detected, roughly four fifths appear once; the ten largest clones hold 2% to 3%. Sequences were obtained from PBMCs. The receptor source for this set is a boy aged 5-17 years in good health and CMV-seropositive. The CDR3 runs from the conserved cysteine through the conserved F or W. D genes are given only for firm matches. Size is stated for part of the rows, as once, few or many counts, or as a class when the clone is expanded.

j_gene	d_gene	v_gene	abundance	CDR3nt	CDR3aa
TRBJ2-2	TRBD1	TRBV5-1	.	TGCGCCAGCAGTAACAGCAGGGGGCCTTTTGCCGGGGAGCTGTTTTTT	CASSNSRGPFAGELFF
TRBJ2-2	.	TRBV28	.	TGTGCCAGCAGTTTACGCAGAACCCCGTCCACCGGGGAGCTGTTTTTT	CASSLRRTPSTGELFF
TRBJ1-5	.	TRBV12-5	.	TGTGCTAGCGGTTTCTATAGCAATCAGCCCCAGCATTTT	CASGFYSNQPQHF
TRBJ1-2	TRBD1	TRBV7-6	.	TGTGCCAGCAGCGGGGGGACAGGGAGAAGTCCCTATGGCTACACCTTC	CASSGGTGRSPYGYTF
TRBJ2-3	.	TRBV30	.	TGTGCCTGGAGTGTCGGGGAGGCAGATACGCAGTATTTT	CAWSVGEADTQYF
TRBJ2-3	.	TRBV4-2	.	TGTGCCAGCAGCCCGATTCGCGGGGGCCGCACAGATACGCAGTATTTT	CASSPIRGGRTDTQYF
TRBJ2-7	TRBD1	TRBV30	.	TGTGCCTGGAGGGGGGACAGCTCCTACGAGCAGTACTTC	CAWRGDSSYEQYF
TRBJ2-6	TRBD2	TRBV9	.	TGTGCCAGCAGCGGGGGCGGGGGGGCTGGGGCCAACGTCCTGACTTTC	CASSGGGGAGANVLTF
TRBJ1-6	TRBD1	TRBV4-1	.	TGCGCCAGCAGCCAAGATAGGACAGGGGGGAGGTCCTATAATTCACCCCTCCACTTT	CASSQDRTGGRSYNSPLHF
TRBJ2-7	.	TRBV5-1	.	TGCGCCAGCAGCTTGGGGACAGTCTACGAGCAGTACTTC	CASSLGTVYEQYF
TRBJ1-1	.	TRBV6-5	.	TGTGCCAGCAGTTATAACGTAGAGAACACTGAAGCTTTCTTT	CASSYNVENTEAFF
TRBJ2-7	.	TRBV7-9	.	TGTGCCAGCAGCTCCCCGCTGCGGGCCTACGAGCAGTACTTC	CASSSPLRAYEQYF
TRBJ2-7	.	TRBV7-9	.	TGTGCCAGCAGCCTACTCGCCTCCTACGAGCAGTACTTC	CASSLLASYEQYF
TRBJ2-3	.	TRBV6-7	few	TGTGCCAGCAGTTACCGAACAAAACTAACGCAGTATTTT	CASSYRTKLTQYF
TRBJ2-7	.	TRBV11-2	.	TGTGCCAGCAGGGCCGGGACTCGGACCTACGAGCAGTACTTC	CASRAGTRTYEQYF
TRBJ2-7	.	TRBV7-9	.	TGTGCCAGCAGCCACGGGGTCGCGAATTCCTACGAGCAGTACTTC	CASSHGVANSYEQYF
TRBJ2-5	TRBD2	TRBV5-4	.	TGTGCCAGCAGCCCGGGGGGAACGGCGATACAAGAGACCCAGTACTTC	CASSPGGTAIQETQYF
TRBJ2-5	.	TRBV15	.	TGTGCCACCAGCAGAGTCTATCGGGGCCAAGAGACCCAGTACTTC	CATSRVYRGQETQYF
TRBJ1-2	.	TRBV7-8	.	TGTGCCAGCAGCTTACAGGGGATTTATGGCTACACCTTC	CASSLQGIYGYTF
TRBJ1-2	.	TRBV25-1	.	TGTGCCAGCAGTGCCCCCGGGACATTTGGCTACACCTTC	CASSAPGTFGYTF
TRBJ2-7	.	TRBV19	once	TGTGCCAGCCGGGGGAGAGGAAGCGAGCAGTACTTC	CASRGRGSEQYF
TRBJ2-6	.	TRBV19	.	TGTGCCAGTAATATAGGGCAGGGCTGGCCTGGGGCCAACGTCCTGACTTTC	CASNIGQGWPGANVLTF
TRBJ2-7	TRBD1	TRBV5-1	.	TGCGCCAGCAGCTTAAACAGGGGCGGCTACGAGCAGTACTTC	CASSLNRGGYEQYF
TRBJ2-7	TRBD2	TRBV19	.	TGTGCCAGTAGTATAGAAAGCGGGGCGTCCTACGAGCAGTACTTC	CASSIESGASYEQYF
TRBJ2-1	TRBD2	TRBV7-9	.	TGTGCCAGCAGCCCCCAGACGGGGGGTCCCTACAATGAGCAGTTCTTC	CASSPQTGGPYNEQFF
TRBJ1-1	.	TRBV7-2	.	TGTGCCAGCAGCTCGGCCGGGACATTGAACACTGAAGCTTTCTTT	CASSSAGTLNTEAFF
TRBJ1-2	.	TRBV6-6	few	TGTGCCAGCAAGGCAGGAATCGCTGGCTACACCTTC	CASKAGIAGYTF
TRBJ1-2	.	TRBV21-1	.	TGTGCCAGCAGCAAAGGAGTCCGTTCCTTC	CASSKGVRSF
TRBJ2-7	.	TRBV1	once	TGCACCAGCAGCCAAGTATGGCAGGGAGGGCACGAGCAGTACTTC	CTSSQVWQGGHEQYF
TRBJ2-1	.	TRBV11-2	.	TGTGCCAGCAGCCTCAGGGTTTTCCCCTACAATGAGCAGTTCTTC	CASSLRVFPYNEQFF
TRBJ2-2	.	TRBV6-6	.	TGTGCCAGCACTGGGAGCCGGCTGTCCGGGGAGCTGTTTTTT	CASTGSRLSGELFF
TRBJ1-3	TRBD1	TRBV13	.	TGTGCCAGCAGCTTATATAGGGACAGGGAAATTGGAAACACCATATATTTT	CASSLYRDREIGNTIYF
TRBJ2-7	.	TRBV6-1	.	TGTGCCAGCAGTGATTATACAGTCGGCTACGAGCAGTACTTC	CASSDYTVGYEQYF
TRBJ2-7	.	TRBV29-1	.	TGCAGCGTTGGGAGGGAATCCTACGAGCAGTACTTC	CSVGRESYEQYF
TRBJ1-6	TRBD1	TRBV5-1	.	TGCGCCAGCAGCTTGGAGTTGGGGGACAGGGAGGGATCACCCCTCCACTTT	CASSLELGDREGSPLHF
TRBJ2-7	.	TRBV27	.	TGTGCCAGCAGGGGACTCATGGCGGCCTACGAGCAGTACTTC	CASRGLMAAYEQYF
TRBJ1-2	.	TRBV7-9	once	TGTGCCAGCAGGTCCCGGGGAGGGGCGGAAGGCTACACCTTC	CASRSRGGAEGYTF